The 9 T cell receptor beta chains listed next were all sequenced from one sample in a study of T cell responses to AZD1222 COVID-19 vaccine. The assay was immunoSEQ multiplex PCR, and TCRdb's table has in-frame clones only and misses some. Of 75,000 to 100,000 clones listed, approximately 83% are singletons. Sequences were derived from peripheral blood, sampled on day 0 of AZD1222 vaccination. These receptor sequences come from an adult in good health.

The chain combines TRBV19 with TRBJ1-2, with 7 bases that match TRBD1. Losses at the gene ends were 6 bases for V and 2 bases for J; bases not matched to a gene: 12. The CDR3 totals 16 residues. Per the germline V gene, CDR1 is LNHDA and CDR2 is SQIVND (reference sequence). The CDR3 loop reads CASRKLGDRLNYGYTF. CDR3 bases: TGTGCCAGTAGAAAACTTGGGGACAGATTAAACTATGGCTACACCTTC.

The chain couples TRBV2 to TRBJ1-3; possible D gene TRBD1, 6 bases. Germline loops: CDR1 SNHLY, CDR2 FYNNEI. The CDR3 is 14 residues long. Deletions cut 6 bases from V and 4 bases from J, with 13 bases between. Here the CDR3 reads CASRRDIRGNTIYF. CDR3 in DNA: TGTGCCAGCAGGCGGGACATAAGAGGAAACACCATATATTTT.

In nucleotides, the CDR3 is TGCGCCAGCAGCCAACAAGACCCTGGGACAGCTAGCACAGATACGCAGTATTTT. It yields the protein CASSQQDPGTASTDTQYF. The genes are TRBV4-1 and TRBJ2-3, with 7 bases matching TRBD1. In germline, CDR1 is MGHRA, CDR2 YSYEKL. Trimming at V came to 2 bases and at J to 0 bases, leaving 11 bases not matched to a gene. The CDR3 loop spans 18 amino acids.

CDR3 amino acids: CASSLARDYRGPETQYF. Written as DNA, the CDR3 is TGTGCCAGCAGCTTGGCCAGGGACTACCGTGGACCAGAGACCCAGTACTTC. The gene calls are TRBV5-4 and TRBJ2-5, with 7 bases lining up with TRBD2. Germline CDR1 is SGHNT and CDR2 is YYREEE (reference sequence). The CDR3 has 17 amino acids. The V gene end was trimmed by 0 bases and the J gene end by 4 bases; junction bases not matched to a gene: 12.

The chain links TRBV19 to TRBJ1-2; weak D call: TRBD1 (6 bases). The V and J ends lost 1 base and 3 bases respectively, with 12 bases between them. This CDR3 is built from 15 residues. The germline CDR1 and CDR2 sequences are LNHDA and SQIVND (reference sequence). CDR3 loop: CASSIAAGDYYGYTF. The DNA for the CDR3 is TGTGCCAGTAGTATAGCCGCAGGGGATTACTATGGCTACACCTTC. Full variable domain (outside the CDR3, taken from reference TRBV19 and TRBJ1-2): DGGITQSPKYLFRKEGQNVTLSCEQNLNHDAMYWYRQDPGQGLRLIYYSQIVNDFQKGDIAEGYSVSREKKESFPLTVTSAQKNPTAFYLCASSIAAGDYYGYTFGSGTRLTVV.

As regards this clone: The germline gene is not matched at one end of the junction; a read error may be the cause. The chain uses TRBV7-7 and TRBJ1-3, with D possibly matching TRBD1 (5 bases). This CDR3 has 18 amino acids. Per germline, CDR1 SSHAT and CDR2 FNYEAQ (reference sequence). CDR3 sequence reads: CASSLAGDRQGSSNTIYF. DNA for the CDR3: TGTGCTAGCAGCTTAGCTGGGGATAGGCAGGGTTCTAGTAACACCATATATTTT. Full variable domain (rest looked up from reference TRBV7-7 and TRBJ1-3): GAGVSQSPRYKVTKRGQDVTLRCDPISSHATLYWYQQALGQGPEFLTYFNYEAQPDKSGLPSDRFSAERPEGSISTLTIQRTEQRDSAMYRCASSLAGDRQGSSNTIYFGEGSWLTVV.

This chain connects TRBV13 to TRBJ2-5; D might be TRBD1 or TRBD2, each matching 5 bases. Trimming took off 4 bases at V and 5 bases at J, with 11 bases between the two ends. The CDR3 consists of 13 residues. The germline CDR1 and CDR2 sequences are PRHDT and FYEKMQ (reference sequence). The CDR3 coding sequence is TGTGCCAGCAGCTGGGACCAACGGGAGACCCAGTACTTC. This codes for CASSWDQRETQYF.

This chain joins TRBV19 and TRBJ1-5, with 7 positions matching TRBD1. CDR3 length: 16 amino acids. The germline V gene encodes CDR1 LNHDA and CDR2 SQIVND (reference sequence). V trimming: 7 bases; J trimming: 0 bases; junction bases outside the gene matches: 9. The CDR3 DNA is TGTGCCAGTAAAGGGGGCGAGGGTCATAGCAATCAGCCCCAGCATTTT. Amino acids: CASKGGEGHSNQPQHF.

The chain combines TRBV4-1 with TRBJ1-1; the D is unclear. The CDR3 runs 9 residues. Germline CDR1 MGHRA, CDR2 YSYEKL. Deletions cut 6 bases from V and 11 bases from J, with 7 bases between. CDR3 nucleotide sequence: TGCGCCAGCAGGGACCGGGCTTTCTTT. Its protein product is CASRDRAFF.